Listed below are T cell receptor beta chains from one sample, sequenced in a study of technical replicates of blood from several donors. Profiling relied on immunoSEQ multiplex PCR, and the TCRdb table lists in-frame clones only, not all of them. The data show fewer than 95,000 clones, with roughly 90% seen just once and around 0.24% held by the top ten. The sample taken for sequencing was T cells isolated from PBMCs. The receptors shown here come from a human donor in good health. Both conserved end residues are part of each CDR3. A D gene is named only where the DNA matches it firmly. Rows give clone size only sometimes, using once, few, many, or a class for an expanded clone.

abundance: -
j_gene: TRBJ1-4
d_gene: -
v_gene: TRBV9
CDR3nt: TGTGCCAGCAGCGTAGATGCAGTAACTAATGAAAAACTGTTTTTT
CDR3aa: CASSVDAVTNEKLFF

abundance: -
j_gene: TRBJ2-3
d_gene: TRBD2
v_gene: TRBV7-8
CDR3nt: TGTGCCAGCAGCTCATCTAGCGGGTATGCAGATACGCAGTATTTT
CDR3aa: CASSSSSGYADTQYF

abundance: -
j_gene: TRBJ1-2
d_gene: -
v_gene: TRBV28
CDR3nt: TGTGCCAGCAGCCCAGGTGGGACTATGGGGGATGGCTACACCTTC
CDR3aa: CASSPGGTMGDGYTF

abundance: -
j_gene: TRBJ1-1
d_gene: -
v_gene: TRBV6-5
CDR3nt: TGTGCCAGCAGTTATACCCCGACAGGCCCCTGGCAAGCTTTCTTT
CDR3aa: CASSYTPTGPWQAFF

abundance: -
j_gene: TRBJ1-4
d_gene: TRBD1
v_gene: TRBV5-1
CDR3nt: TGCGCCAGCAGCACAGGGGGCTTGGGGGCAACTAATGAAAAACTGTTTTTT
CDR3aa: CASSTGGLGATNEKLFF

abundance: -
j_gene: TRBJ2-2
d_gene: -
v_gene: TRBV25-1
CDR3nt: TGTGCCAGCAGTGGACTAGGGAACACCGGGGAGCTGTTTTTT
CDR3aa: CASSGLGNTGELFF

abundance: -
j_gene: TRBJ2-7
d_gene: -
v_gene: TRBV28
CDR3nt: TGTGCCACCCAACCGCCGGGACTCAACTACGAGCAGTACTTC
CDR3aa: CATQPPGLNYEQYF

abundance: once
j_gene: TRBJ2-1
d_gene: TRBD2
v_gene: TRBV19
CDR3nt: TGTGCCAGTACCCTAGGGACTAGCGGGAGTAGGAATGAGCAGTTCTTC
CDR3aa: CASTLGTSGSRNEQFF

abundance: -
j_gene: TRBJ1-4
d_gene: -
v_gene: TRBV19
CDR3nt: TGTGCCAGCCGAGGGGGATTCGAAAAACTGTTTTTT
CDR3aa: CASRGGFEKLFF

abundance: -
j_gene: TRBJ1-1
d_gene: -
v_gene: TRBV25-1
CDR3nt: TGTGCCAGCAGTGAATCTCTGGGGAGGAACACTGAAGCTTTCTTT
CDR3aa: CASSESLGRNTEAFF

abundance: -
j_gene: TRBJ1-2
d_gene: -
v_gene: TRBV4-1
CDR3nt: TGCGCCAGCAGCCAAGATCTTGTCTATGGCTACACCTTC
CDR3aa: CASSQDLVYGYTF

abundance: -
j_gene: TRBJ2-1
d_gene: TRBD1
v_gene: TRBV11-1
CDR3nt: TGTGCCAGCAGCCCCGCGACAGGGACAACCTACAATGAGCAGTTCTTC
CDR3aa: CASSPATGTTYNEQFF

abundance: -
j_gene: TRBJ2-1
d_gene: -
v_gene: TRBV5-1
CDR3nt: TGCGCCAGCAGCTTGCGTGTAGCTAGTGAGCAGTTCTTC
CDR3aa: CASSLRVASEQFF

abundance: -
j_gene: TRBJ2-7
d_gene: -
v_gene: TRBV2
CDR3nt: TGTGCCAGCAGCGGCACAGGGTCCTACGAGCAGTACTTC
CDR3aa: CASSGTGSYEQYF

abundance: -
j_gene: TRBJ1-5
d_gene: TRBD1
v_gene: TRBV6-1
CDR3nt: TGTGCCAGCAGTGATGAGGACAGGGGGGACAATCAGCCCCAGCATTTT
CDR3aa: CASSDEDRGDNQPQHF

abundance: -
j_gene: TRBJ2-7
d_gene: TRBD2
v_gene: TRBV5-6
CDR3nt: TGTGCCAGCAGCTTGGGTGGTTATAGCGGGAGATACGAGCAGTACTTC
CDR3aa: CASSLGGYSGRYEQYF